The 5 T cell receptor beta chains reported below all come from one sample, sequenced in a study of PD-L1 blockade in urothelial cancer. The table came from immunoSEQ multiplex PCR; TCRdb's copy has only in-frame clones and leaves some out. Of 50,000 or so clones in the sample, roughly 80% are singletons; the top ten hold roughly 4%. Time point indicated: pretreatment peripheral blood. Material: PBMCs, obtained around atezolizumab (anti-PD-L1) treatment. The receptors originated from a man between 65 and 79 years old with urothelial cancer.

The rearrangement links TRBV5-6 to TRBJ2-3, with 8 nucleotides matching TRBD2. Germline trimming cut 4 bases from V and 0 bases from J; bases unmatched to any gene: 7. The V gene's germline CDR1 is SGHDT and CDR2 YYEEEE. CDR3 size: 16 residues. The CDR3 nucleotides read TGTGCCAGCAGCAGATTAGCGGGGATAAGCACAGATACGCAGTATTTT. Encoded protein: CASSRLAGISTDTQYF.

The V gene is TRBV7-3, the J gene TRBJ1-2; D may be TRBD1 (6 bases). CDR3 size: 17 residues. CDR1 SGHTA and CDR2 FQGTGA come from the germline V gene. V was trimmed by 0 bases and J by 8 bases, leaving 22 bases between them. CDR3 region: CASSLTWVAGGLQGYTF. In DNA, the CDR3 is TGTGCCAGCAGCTTAACCTGGGTAGCGGGGGGGCTTCAAGGCTACACCTTC.

The rearrangement uses TRBV5-5 and TRBJ1-5; TRBD1 aligns across 7 bases. Trimming removed 3 bases from V and 3 bases from J; junction bases left unmatched: 3. Germline V gene sequence: CDR1 SGHKS, CDR2 YYEKEE (reference sequence). The CDR3 contains 14 residues. In nucleotides, the CDR3 is TGTGCCAGCAGCTCTGGGACAGACAATCAGCCCCAGCATTTT. Translating gives CASSSGTDNQPQHF. The complete variable domain, with remaining parts taken from reference TRBV5-5 and TRBJ1-5, reads DAGVTQSPTHLIKTRGQQVTLRCSPISGHKSVSWYQQVLGQGPQFIFQYYEKEERGRGNFPDRFSARQFPNYSSELNVNALLLGDSALYLCASSSGTDNQPQHFGDGTRLSIL.

The chain combines TRBV7-8 with TRBJ2-1; 10 bases align to TRBD2. Germline V gene sequence: CDR1 SGHVS, CDR2 FQNEAQ. Unmatched junction bases numbered 4, after V lost 2 bases and J lost 3 bases. This CDR3 region has 16 residues. The CDR3 DNA is TGTGCCAGCAGCTTACGGAGACTAGCGGGCTACAATGAGCAGTTCTTC. It is translated as CASSLRRLAGYNEQFF. The full variable domain, rest sourced from reference TRBV7-8 and TRBJ2-1, is GAGVSQSPRYKVAKRGQDVALRCDPISGHVSLFWYQQALGQGPEFLTYFQNEAQLDKSGLPSDRFFAERPEGSVSTLKIQRTQQEDSAVYLCASSLRRLAGYNEQFFGPGTRLTVL.

This clone came up once. The chain couples TRBV30 to TRBJ2-7, with TRBD1 identical over 10 bases. Germline loops: CDR1 GTSNPN, CDR2 SVGIG (reference sequence). Trimming took 3 bases from V and 4 from J; bases not matched to a gene: 3. The CDR3 is 13 residues long. CDR3 region: CAWRGDRGYEQYF. In nucleotides, the CDR3 is TGTGCCTGGAGGGGGGACAGGGGTTACGAGCAGTACTTC.